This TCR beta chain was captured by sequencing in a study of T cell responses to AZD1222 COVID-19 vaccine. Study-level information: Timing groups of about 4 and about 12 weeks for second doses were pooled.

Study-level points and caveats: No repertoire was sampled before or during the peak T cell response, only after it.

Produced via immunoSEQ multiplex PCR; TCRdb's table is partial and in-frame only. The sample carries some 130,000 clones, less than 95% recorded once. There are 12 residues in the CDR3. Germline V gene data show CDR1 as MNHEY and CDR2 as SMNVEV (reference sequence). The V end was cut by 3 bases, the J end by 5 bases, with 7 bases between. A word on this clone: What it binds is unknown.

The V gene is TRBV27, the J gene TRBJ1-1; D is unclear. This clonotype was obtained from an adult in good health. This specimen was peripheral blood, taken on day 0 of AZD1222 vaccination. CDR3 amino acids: CASSLPGTEAFF. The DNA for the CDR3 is TGTGCCAGCAGTTTGCCCGGGACTGAAGCTTTCTTT.